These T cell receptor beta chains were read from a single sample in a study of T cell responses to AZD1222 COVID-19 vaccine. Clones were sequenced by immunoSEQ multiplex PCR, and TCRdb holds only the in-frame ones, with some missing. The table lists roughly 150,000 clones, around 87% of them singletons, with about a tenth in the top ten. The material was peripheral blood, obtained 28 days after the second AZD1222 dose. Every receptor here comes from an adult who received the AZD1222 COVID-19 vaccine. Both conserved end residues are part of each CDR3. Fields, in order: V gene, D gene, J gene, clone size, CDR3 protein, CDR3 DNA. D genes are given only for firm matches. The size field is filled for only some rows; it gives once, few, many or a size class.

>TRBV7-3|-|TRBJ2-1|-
CASSAGPRQDRFYNEQFF
TGTGCCAGCAGCGCGGGACCTCGGCAGGACAGGTTCTACAATGAGCAGTTCTTC
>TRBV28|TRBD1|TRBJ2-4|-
CASSLMYRGNIQYF
TGTGCCAGCAGTTTAATGTACAGGGGAAACATTCAGTACTTC
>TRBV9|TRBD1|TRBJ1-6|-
CASSPRQGAGSPLHF
TGTGCCAGCAGCCCAAGACAGGGGGCCGGTTCACCCCTCCACTTT
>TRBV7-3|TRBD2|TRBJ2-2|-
CASSKGGERTGELFF
TGTGCCAGCAGCAAGGGAGGGGAGCGCACCGGGGAGCTGTTTTTT
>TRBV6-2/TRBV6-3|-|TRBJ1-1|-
CASSYSILVDKNTEAFF
TGTGCCAGCAGTTACTCTATCTTAGTGGACAAGAACACTGAAGCTTTCTTT
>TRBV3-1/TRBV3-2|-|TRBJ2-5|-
CASSQSQGGETQYF
TGTGCCAGCAGCCAGTCGCAGGGGGGAGAGACCCAGTACTTC
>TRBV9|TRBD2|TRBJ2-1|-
CASSAWTSGSLEQFF
TGTGCCAGCAGCGCCTGGACTAGCGGAAGCCTTGAGCAGTTCTTC
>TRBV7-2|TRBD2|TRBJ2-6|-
CASSPRLAGFSGANVLTF
TGTGCCAGCAGCCCGAGACTAGCGGGTTTCTCTGGGGCCAACGTCCTGACTTTC
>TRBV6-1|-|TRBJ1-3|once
CASSESLGSGNTIYF
TGTGCCAGCAGTGAAAGTCTAGGGTCTGGAAACACCATATATTTT
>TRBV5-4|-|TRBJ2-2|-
CASSLGGGAANTGELFF
TGTGCCAGCAGCTTGGGTGGGGGGGCCGCGAACACCGGGGAGCTGTTTTTT
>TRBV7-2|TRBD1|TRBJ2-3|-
CASSRTTGGRFTDTQYF
TGTGCCAGCAGCCGGACAACAGGGGGAAGATTCACAGATACGCAGTATTTT
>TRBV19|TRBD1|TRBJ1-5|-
CASSLRQGNQPQHF
TGTGCCAGTAGTTTACGACAGGGGAATCAGCCCCAGCATTTT
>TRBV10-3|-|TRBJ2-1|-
CATLGALGNNEQFF
TGTGCCACACTGGGGGCACTTGGGAACAATGAGCAGTTCTTC
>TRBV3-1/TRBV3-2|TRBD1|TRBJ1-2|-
CASSKGQGANYGYTF
TGTGCCAGCAGCAAGGGACAGGGGGCGAACTATGGCTACACCTTC
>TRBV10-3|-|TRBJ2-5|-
CAISDLRRGSQETQYF
TGTGCCATCAGTGATTTACGGAGGGGCAGCCAAGAGACCCAGTACTTC
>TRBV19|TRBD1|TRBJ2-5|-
CASSSDRQGETQYF
TGTGCCAGTAGTTCCGATCGACAGGGTGAGACCCAGTACTTC
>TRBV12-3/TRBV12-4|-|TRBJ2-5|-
CASSLSGSETQYF
TGTGCCAGCAGTTTATCAGGGTCGGAGACCCAGTACTTC
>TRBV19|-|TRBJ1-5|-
CASSILGQQNQPQHF
TGTGCCAGTAGTATATTGGGGCAGCAAAATCAGCCCCAGCATTTT
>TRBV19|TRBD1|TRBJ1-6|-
CASSLDRDRSPLHF
TGTGCCAGTAGCCTAGACAGGGATCGGTCACCCCTCCACTTT
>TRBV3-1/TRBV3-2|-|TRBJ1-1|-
CASRQDAGGEAFF
TGTGCCAGCAGACAGGACGCCGGGGGTGAAGCTTTCTTT
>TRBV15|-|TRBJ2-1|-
CATSLRIGQGIEQFF
TGTGCCACCAGCCTACGAATTGGGCAGGGGATTGAGCAGTTCTTC
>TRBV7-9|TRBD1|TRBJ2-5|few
CASNGDRGQETQYF
TGTGCCAGCAACGGGGACAGGGGGCAAGAGACCCAGTACTTC
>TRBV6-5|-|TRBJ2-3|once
CASSYGGGDTDTQYF
TGTGCCAGCAGTTACGGCGGCGGGGACACAGATACGCAGTATTTT
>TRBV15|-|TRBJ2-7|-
CATSRGKTYEQYF
TGTGCCACCAGCAGAGGAAAGACCTACGAGCAGTACTTC
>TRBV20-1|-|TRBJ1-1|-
CSARVVPEAFF
TGCAGTGCTAGAGTTGTACCTGAAGCTTTCTTT
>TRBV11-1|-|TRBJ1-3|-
CASRSSRTSGNTIYF
TGTGCCAGCAGGTCTTCCCGGACATCTGGAAACACCATATATTTT
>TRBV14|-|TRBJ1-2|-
CASSQRLYYGYTF
TGTGCCAGCAGCCAACGGCTCTACTATGGCTACACCTTC
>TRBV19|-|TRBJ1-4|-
CASSSPRATNEKLFF
TGTGCCAGTAGTTCCCCCCGCGCAACTAATGAAAAACTGTTTTTT
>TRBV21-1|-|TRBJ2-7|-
CASSKEARYYEQYF
TGTGCCAGCAGCAAAGAAGCCAGATACTACGAGCAGTACTTC
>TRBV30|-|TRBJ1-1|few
CAWSLGDLQEAFF
TGTGCCTGGAGCCTAGGTGATTTACAGGAAGCTTTCTTT
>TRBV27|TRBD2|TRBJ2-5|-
CASSLSPLAGGPQETQYF
TGTGCCAGCAGTTTATCACCCTTAGCGGGAGGTCCCCAAGAGACCCAGTACTTC
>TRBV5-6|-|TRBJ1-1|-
CASSLNPATEAFF
TGTGCCAGCAGCTTAAATCCGGCCACTGAAGCTTTCTTT
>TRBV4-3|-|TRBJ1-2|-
CASSQDGVRGGGYTF
TGCGCCAGCAGCCAAGACGGGGTCAGGGGAGGAGGCTACACCTTC
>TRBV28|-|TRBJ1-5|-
CASRRDNSNQPQHF
TGTGCCAGCAGACGAGACAATAGCAATCAGCCCCAGCATTTT
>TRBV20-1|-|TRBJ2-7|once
CSASLTQNEQYF
TGCAGTGCTAGTTTGACTCAGAACGAGCAGTACTTC
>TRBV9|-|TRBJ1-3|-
CASSGGPRSGNTIYF
TGTGCCAGCAGCGGGGGCCCAAGGTCTGGAAACACCATATATTTT
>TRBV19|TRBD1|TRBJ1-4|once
CASSPQGTNEKLFF
TGTGCCAGTAGTCCACAGGGGACGAATGAAAAACTGTTTTTT
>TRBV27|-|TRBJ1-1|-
CASSRAGSPAGTEAFF
TGTGCCAGCAGTCGGGCAGGCTCCCCCGCGGGGACTGAAGCTTTCTTT
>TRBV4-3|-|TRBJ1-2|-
CASSQGGVRYTF
TGCGCCAGCAGCCAAGGAGGGGTTCGCTACACCTTC
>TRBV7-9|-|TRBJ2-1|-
CASSPGSYNEQFF
TGTGCCAGCAGCCCAGGGTCCTACAATGAGCAGTTCTTC
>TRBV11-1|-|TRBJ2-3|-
CASSLGNTDTQYF
TGTGCCAGCAGCCTCGGAAACACAGATACGCAGTATTTT
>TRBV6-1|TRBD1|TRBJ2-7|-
CASSEPGQSYEQYF
TGTGCCAGCAGTGAACCGGGACAGAGCTACGAGCAGTACTTC
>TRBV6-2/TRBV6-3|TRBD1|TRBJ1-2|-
CASSRQGINYGYTF
TGTGCCAGCAGCCGACAGGGGATAAACTATGGCTACACCTTC
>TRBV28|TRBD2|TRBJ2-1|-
CASSGGGNEQFF
TGTGCCAGCAGTGGGGGGGGAAATGAGCAGTTCTTC
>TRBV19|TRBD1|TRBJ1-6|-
CASSHRQGGSYNSPLHF
TGTGCCAGTAGCCATCGACAGGGTGGCTCCTATAATTCACCCCTCCACTTT
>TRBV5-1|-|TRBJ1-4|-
CASSPSWGRTNEKLFF
TGCGCCAGCAGCCCCTCGTGGGGCAGAACTAATGAAAAACTGTTTTTT